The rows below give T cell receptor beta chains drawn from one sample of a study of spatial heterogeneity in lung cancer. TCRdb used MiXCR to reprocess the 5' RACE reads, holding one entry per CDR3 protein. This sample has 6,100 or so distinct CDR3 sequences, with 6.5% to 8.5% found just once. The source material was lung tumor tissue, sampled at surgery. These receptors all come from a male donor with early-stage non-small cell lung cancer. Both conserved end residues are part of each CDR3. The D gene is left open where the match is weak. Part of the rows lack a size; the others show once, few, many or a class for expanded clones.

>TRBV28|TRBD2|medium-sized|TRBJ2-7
TGTGCCAGCAGCTACTCGTGGACTAGCAGCTACGAGCAGTACTTC
CASSYSWTSSYEQYF
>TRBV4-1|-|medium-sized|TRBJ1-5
TGCGCCAGCAGCCAACCGGGACGGGGGCCCCAGCATTTT
CASSQPGRGPQHF
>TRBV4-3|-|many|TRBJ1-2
TGCGCCAGCAGCCAACGAAGCGGCGCTGGCTACACCTTC
CASSQRSGAGYTF
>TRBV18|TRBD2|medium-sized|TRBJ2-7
TGTGCCAGCTCACCATCCACTAGCGGGGTGTACGAGCAGTACTTC
CASSPSTSGVYEQYF
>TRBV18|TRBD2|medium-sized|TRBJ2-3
TGTGCCAGCTCACCACCGGCTAGCGGGGGGGCCGGGGATACGCAGTATTTT
CASSPPASGGAGDTQYF
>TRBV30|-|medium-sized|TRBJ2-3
TGTGCCTGGAGGGAGGACCTACGGCTCACAGATACGCAGTATTTT
CAWREDLRLTDTQYF
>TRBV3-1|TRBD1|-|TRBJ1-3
TGTGCCAGCAGCCGAGGAACAGGGGACTCTGGAAACACCATATATTTT
CASSRGTGDSGNTIYF
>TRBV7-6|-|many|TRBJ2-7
TGTGCCAGCAGCCGCGGGGGCTTTAGCTCCTACGAGCAGTACTTC
CASSRGGFSSYEQYF
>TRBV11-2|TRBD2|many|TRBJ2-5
TGTGCCAGCAGCGCGTTACTAGCGGACCAAGAGACCCAGTACTTC
CASSALLADQETQYF
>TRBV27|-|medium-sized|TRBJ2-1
TGTGCCAGCAGTCCAAGTACTGGTTACAATGAGCAGTTCTTC
CASSPSTGYNEQFF
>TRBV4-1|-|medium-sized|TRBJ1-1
TGCGCCAGCAGCCAAAGAGTGGAGACTGAAGCTTTCTTT
CASSQRVETEAFF
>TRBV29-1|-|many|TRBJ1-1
TGCAGCGTTACCGGACGAGCTGAAGCTTTCTTT
CSVTGRAEAFF
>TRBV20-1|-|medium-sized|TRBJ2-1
TGCAGTGCGAACCAACTGGTGGGGGGCCCCTACAATGAGCAGTTCTTC
CSANQLVGGPYNEQFF
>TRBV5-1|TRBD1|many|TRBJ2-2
TGCGCCAGCAGCTTGGGACAGGGTGACACCGGGGAGCTGTTTTTT
CASSLGQGDTGELFF
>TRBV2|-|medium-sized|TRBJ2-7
TGTGCCAGCAGTACGGACTCCTACGAGCAGTACTTC
CASSTDSYEQYF
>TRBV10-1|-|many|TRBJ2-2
TGCGCCAGCAGGGCGGGACACACGATAAACACCGGGGAGCTGTTTTTT
CASRAGHTINTGELFF
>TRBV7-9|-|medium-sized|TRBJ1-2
TGTGCCAGCAGCCCTACCGAACGGGGCTACACCTTC
CASSPTERGYTF
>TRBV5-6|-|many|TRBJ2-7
TGTGCCAGCAGCTTGGTTCGTCAGACCTCGTCCTACGAGCAGTACTTC
CASSLVRQTSSYEQYF
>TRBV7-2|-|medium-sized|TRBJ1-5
TGTGCCAGCAGTTACGATAGCAATCAGCCCCAGCATTTT
CASSYDSNQPQHF
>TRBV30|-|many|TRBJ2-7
TGTGCCTGGAGTGGGGGACTGTCGAGCTCCTACGAGCAGTACTTC
CAWSGGLSSSYEQYF
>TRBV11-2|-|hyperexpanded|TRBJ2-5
TGTGCCAGCAGCTTCTCCTCATTTGGATCCGAGACCCAGTACTTC
CASSFSSFGSETQYF
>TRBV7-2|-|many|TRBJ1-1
TGTGCCAGCAGCTTAGTTGGGGGAGTTAATGAAGCTTTCTTT
CASSLVGGVNEAFF
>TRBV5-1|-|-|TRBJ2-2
TGCGCCAGCAGCGCCCCAGCCACAGGGCTCGGCGGGGAGCTGTTTTTT
CASSAPATGLGGELFF
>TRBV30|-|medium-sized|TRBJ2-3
TGTGCCTGCCAACTTGGGCTGGGTATTTGGACTAGCACAGATACGCAGTATTTT
CACQLGLGIWTSTDTQYF
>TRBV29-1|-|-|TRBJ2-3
TGCAGCGTTCAAGCGGGCGCGGGCACAGATACGCAGTATTTT
CSVQAGAGTDTQYF
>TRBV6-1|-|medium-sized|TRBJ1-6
TGTGCCAGCAGTAGGAGCCAATCAAGCAATTCACCCCTCCACTTT
CASSRSQSSNSPLHF
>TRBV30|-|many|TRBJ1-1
TGTGCCTGGAGGACGGGACGGGAGAACACTGAAGCTTTCTTT
CAWRTGRENTEAFF
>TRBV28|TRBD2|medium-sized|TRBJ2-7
TGTGCCAGCAGTTTAATGTCCCTAGCGGGGGCTTACGAGCAGTACTTC
CASSLMSLAGAYEQYF
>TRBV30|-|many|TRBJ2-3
TGTGCCTGGAGTGTACAAGGGGGAGATACGCAGTATTTT
CAWSVQGGDTQYF
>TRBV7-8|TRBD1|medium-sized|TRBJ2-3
TGTGCCAGCAGCATGGACAGGGGAACAGATACGCAGTATTTT
CASSMDRGTDTQYF
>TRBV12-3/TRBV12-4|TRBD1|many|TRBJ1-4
TGTGCCAGCAGTAGGGACAGGGTCCTCCGTGAAAAACTGTTTTTT
CASSRDRVLREKLFF
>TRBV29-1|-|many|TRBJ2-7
TGCAGCGTCCGGACGGAAGGGTACGAGCAGTACTTC
CSVRTEGYEQYF
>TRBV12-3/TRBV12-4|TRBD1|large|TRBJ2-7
TGTGCCAGCAGTCCCCCCGCCGGGACAGGGGGCTTACCCTACGAGCAGTACTTC
CASSPPAGTGGLPYEQYF
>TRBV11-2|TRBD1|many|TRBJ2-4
TGTGCCAGCAGCTTAGAGTTTGACAGGGTAGGGTTAGCCAAAAACATTCAGTACTTC
CASSLEFDRVGLAKNIQYF
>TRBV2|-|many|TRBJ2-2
TGTGCCAGCAGGGGGCTCTGGGACACCGGGGAGCTGTTTTTT
CASRGLWDTGELFF
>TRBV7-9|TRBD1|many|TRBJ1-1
TGTGCCAGCAGCCCGGGACAGGGCGATGACGAAGCTTTCTTT
CASSPGQGDDEAFF
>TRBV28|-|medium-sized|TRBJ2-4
TGTGCCAGCAGCACTACAAAAGGCGCGCTAGCCAAAAACATTCAGTACTTC
CASSTTKGALAKNIQYF
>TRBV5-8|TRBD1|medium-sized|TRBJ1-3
TGTGCCAGCAGTCCTACCGGGACAGGGCCGTCCTCTGGAAACACCATATATTTT
CASSPTGTGPSSGNTIYF
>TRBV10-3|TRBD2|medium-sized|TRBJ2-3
TGTGCCATCAGTGGAGCTGCGGGAGGGCGGACAGATACGCAGTATTTT
CAISGAAGGRTDTQYF
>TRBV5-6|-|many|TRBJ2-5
TGTGCCAGCAGCTTGGACGGGACTGTGAGCCAAGAGACCCAGTACTTC
CASSLDGTVSQETQYF
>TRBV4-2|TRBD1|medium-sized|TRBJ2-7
TGTGCCAGCAGCCAAGCAACCGGGACAGGGTCCTACGAGCAGTACTTC
CASSQATGTGSYEQYF
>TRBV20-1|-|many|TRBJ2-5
TGCAGTGGGCAGCCTAAAGAGACCCAGTACTTC
CSGQPKETQYF
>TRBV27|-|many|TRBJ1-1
TGTGCCAGCAGTTTGGGGACGGGGCGAGCTTTCTTT
CASSLGTGRAFF
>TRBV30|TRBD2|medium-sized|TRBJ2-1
TGTGCCTGGAGTTTTAGCGGGGGAGGGTATGAGCAGTTCTTC
CAWSFSGGGYEQFF
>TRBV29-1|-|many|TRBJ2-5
TGCAGCGTTGAATGGGGAGTGCAGGAGACCCAGTACTTC
CSVEWGVQETQYF
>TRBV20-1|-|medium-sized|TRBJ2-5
TGCAGTGCTCTGGACGGAGAGACCCAGTACTTC
CSALDGETQYF
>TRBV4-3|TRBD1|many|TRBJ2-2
TGCGCCAGCAGCCAAGAGAGCCAGGACAGGAACGCCGGGGAGCTGTTTTTT
CASSQESQDRNAGELFF
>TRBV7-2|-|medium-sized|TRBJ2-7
TGTGCCAGCAGCCCAGAGTTTTCCAGACACTACGAGCAGTACTTC
CASSPEFSRHYEQYF
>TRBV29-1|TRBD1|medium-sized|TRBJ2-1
TGCAGCGTTTTAGGGGGCTTCTCCTACAATGAGCAGTTCTTC
CSVLGGFSYNEQFF
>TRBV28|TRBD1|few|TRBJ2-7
TGTGCCAGCAGCCGATCCGGGACAGGGGGCCTTCTGGCGCAGTACTTC
CASSRSGTGGLLAQYF
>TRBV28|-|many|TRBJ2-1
TGTGCCAGCAGTTTCCGTCCCCAAATCGGGAATGAGCAGTTCTTC
CASSFRPQIGNEQFF
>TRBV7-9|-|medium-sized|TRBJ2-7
TGTGCCAGCAGCCCGCCGGAGGTTGGGCAGTACTTC
CASSPPEVGQYF
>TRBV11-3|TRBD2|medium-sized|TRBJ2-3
TGTGCCAGCAGCTTCGAGCGGGGGGGCCGATATAGCACAGATACGCAGTATTTT
CASSFERGGRYSTDTQYF
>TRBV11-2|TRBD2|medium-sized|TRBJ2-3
TGTGCCAGCAGGGATACTAGCGGGAGCGCAGATACGCAGTATTTT
CASRDTSGSADTQYF
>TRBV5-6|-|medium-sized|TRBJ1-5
TGTGCCAGCAGCCCCCGGACGCCTAGCAATCAGCCCCAGCATTTT
CASSPRTPSNQPQHF
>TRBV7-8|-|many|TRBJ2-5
TGTGCCAGCAGCTTAAGTAGAGGCGGGGCGGGGGAGACCCAGTACTTC
CASSLSRGGAGETQYF
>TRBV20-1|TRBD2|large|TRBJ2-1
TGCAGTGCTAGAGATCTCTGGGGGACTAGGGCCCCCGATGAGCAGTTCTTC
CSARDLWGTRAPDEQFF